This T cell receptor beta chain was sequenced for a study of PD-L1 blockade in urothelial cancer. Study background: Anywhere from 0 to 3 prior chemotherapy regimens had been received by patients. Study results and limitations: Those with durable benefit had larger increases in tumor-associated blood clones at 3 weeks. Pretreatment clonality of the blood TCR repertoire below the median was predictive of superior survival.

Germline values: CDR1 SGHRS, CDR2 YFSETQ. The trim removed 7 bases at V and 5 bases at J, leaving 12 bases unmatched. This CDR3 contains 16 residues. Time point: pretreatment peripheral blood. Templates that were synthetic TCR analogs were spiked into each PCR. TCRdb's copy holds only in-frame clones and misses some; the assay was immunoSEQ multiplex PCR. The table has 95,000 or so clones, around 87% seen once; the top ten hold roughly 2%. In the case of this clone: What it binds is not known.

V usage is TRBV5-1 and J usage is TRBJ2-5; 12 bases are shared with TRBD2. The sequence came from a man in his sixties with urothelial cancer. Here the sequenced sample was PBMCs, taken around atezolizumab (anti-PD-L1) treatment. The CDR3 spells CASPGRASGRGETQYF. The CDR3 bases are TGCGCCAGCCCGGGTCGGGCTAGCGGGAGGGGCGAGACCCAGTACTTC.